These 23 T cell receptor beta chains originate from one sample sequenced in a study of tumor-infiltrating lymphocytes in primary liver carcinoma. Taking about 17-33 mg of unsorted bulk tissue, the authors co-extracted RNA and DNA. A primer in the constant region served to generate TCR beta cDNA from 500 to 600 ng of total RNA. Modified slightly, ARM-PCR produced TCR beta libraries over three nested multiplex PCR rounds. A C-beta reverse primer and TRBV1-TRBV30 forward primers served in each of the first two PCR rounds, at 10 cycles apiece. TCRdb reprocessed the multiplex PCR reads via MiXCR and lists one record per CDR3 protein. The data hold roughly 25,000 distinct CDR3 sequences, with about 73% observed a single time. Sequencing was carried out using liver tumor tissue from sampling region 3. Subset noted: tumor region T3, left-lateral pole. These receptors were collected from a man aged 35-49 years with primary liver carcinoma and hepatitis B virus infection.

For this clonotype: Here the CDR3 omits its conserved ending phenylalanine or tryptophan, so a read error is the likely source. The chain carries TRBV12-3 or TRBV12-4 and TRBJ2-7, with D perhaps being TRBD1 or TRBD2 (5 bases each). The V gene lost 5 bases and the J gene lost 5 bases, with 19 bases spanning the gap. CDR3 length equals 15 residues. The chain's CDR3 is CASSRGTDSTHEQYL. CDR3 DNA sequence: TGTGCCAGCAGTCGAGGGACGGACTCGACCCACGAGCAGTACTTA.

This clonotype showed up just a few times. V is TRBV12-3 or TRBV12-4 and J is TRBJ2-6; either TRBD1 or TRBD2 may supply D (5 bases each). The ends were cut back, 7 bases at V and 2 bases at J, with 15 bases in the middle. This CDR3 contains 16 residues. As DNA, the CDR3 is TGTGCCAGCACCGCCGGGACCGACCCTGGGGCCAACGTCCTGACTTTC. Translating it yields CASTAGTDPGANVLTF.

The chain employs TRBV20-1 and TRBJ1-2; TRBD1 matches 8 bases. The germline V gene has CDR1 DFQATT and CDR2 SNEGSKA (reference sequence). This CDR3 region has 13 residues. As DNA, the CDR3 is TGCGGCCCATTCGGACAGGGAGGCTATGGCTACACCTTC. It yields the protein CGPFGQGGYGYTF.

As for this clonotype: This CDR3 is missing its conserved last phenylalanine or tryptophan, likely due to a read error. This sequence joins TRBV11-2 and TRBJ2-2; D may be TRBD2 (6 bases). The CDR3 is made up of 17 amino acids. The germline V gene encodes CDR1 SGHAT and CDR2 FQNNGV. The CDR3 region is CASSLAFGGANTGELFY. DNA of the CDR3: TGTGCCAGCAGCTTAGCATTTGGAGGGGCGAACACCGGTGAGCTGTTTTAT.

In regard to this clonotype: In this CDR3 the conserved last residue, phenylalanine or tryptophan, is missing, so a read error is likely. V gene TRBV5-4 combines with J gene TRBJ2-3; D call uncertain. The germline CDR1 and CDR2 sequences are SGHNT and YYREEE (reference sequence). CDR3 length equals 13 residues. CDR3 bases: TGTGTCAGCAGCTTGAGTCTGTCAGATACGCAGTATTTG. This codes for CVSSLSLSDTQYL.

As to this clonotype: The germline gene is not matched at one end of the junction; a read error may be the cause. V and J are TRBV11-1 and TRBJ2-1; D assignment may be TRBD1 or TRBD2 (5 bases each). There are 17 residues in the CDR3. The germline gives CDR1 SGHAT, CDR2 FQDESV (reference sequence). The CDR3 region is CVSSLTSPGRGNDEQFF. The CDR3 coding sequence is TGTGTCAGCAGCCTAACCTCCCCGGGACGGGGTAACGATGAGCAGTTCTTC. Combining the CDR3 with reference TRBV11-1 and TRBJ2-1 gives the whole variable domain EAEVAQSPRYKITEKSQAVAFWCDPISGHATLYWYRQILGQGPELLVQFQDESVVDDSQLPKDRFSAERLKGVDSTLKIQPAELGDSAMYLCVSSLTSPGRGNDEQFFGPGTRLTVL.

The chain uses TRBV6-5 and TRBJ2-1; 12 bases are shared with TRBD2. After removal of 5 bases from V and 2 bases from J, the junction contained 10 bases not matched to a gene. Germline V gene lookup returns CDR1 MNHEY and CDR2 SVGAGI. The CDR3 contains 18 residues. DNA for the CDR3: TGTGCCAGCAGTAGGACTAGCGGGGTATCGTCCCCCTACAATGAGCAGTTCTTC. This gives the protein CASSRTSGVSSPYNEQFF.

A word on this clonotype: The CDR3 does not end in the conserved phenylalanine or tryptophan, so this is likely a read error. No DNA is shown, since the ends of the CDR3 on it are uncertain; the CDR3 is the one TCRdb lists. This chain links TRBV11-1 with TRBJ1-1. The CDR3 adds up to 15 amino acids, both ends counted. Germline-derived CDR1 and CDR2 are SGHAT and FQDESV (reference sequence). The CDR3 reads CASSAGLCMITEAFL.

Regarding this clonotype: Because the CDR3 is missing its conserved closing phenylalanine or tryptophan, this is likely a read error. The chain links TRBV29-1 to TRBJ2-5; the match to TRBD1 covers 7 bases. The CDR3 has 14 amino acids. The V gene's germline CDR1 is SQVTM and CDR2 ANQGSEA. The CDR3 is CGAWATGVYETQYL. Here the CDR3 DNA reads TGCGGCGCTTGGGCCACAGGGGTATACGAGACCCAGTACTTG.

In the case of this clonotype: The junction differs from germline at one of its ends, possibly a read error. The rearrangement uses TRBV12-3 or TRBV12-4 and TRBJ2-7; TRBD1 or TRBD2 may be the D gene (6 bases each). This CDR3 region has 15 residues. The CDR3 DNA follows: TGTGCCAGCAGTTTACTAGGGGGGCGAGGTAGAGAGCGGTACTTC. This encodes CASSLLGGRGRERYF.

The chain combines TRBV11-2 with TRBJ2-3, with 11 nucleotides matching TRBD2. CDR1 is SGHAT and CDR2 is FQNNGV in the germline V gene. The CDR3 loop spans 15 amino acids. J lost 15 bases, V lost 7 bases, and 18 bases had no gene match. In DNA, the CDR3 is TGTGCCAGCAACACCGGGACTAGCGGCACAGATATGCAATATTTT. It codes for CASNTGTSGTDMQYF.

In regard to this clonotype: A junction end diverges from the germline sequence, so it may reflect a read error. As DNA, the CDR3 is TGTGCCGGTAGTTACACAGTTGATAGGGGAGTTATCTTT. This translates into CAGSYTVDRGVIF. This chain connects TRBV6-2 or TRBV6-3 to TRBJ1-1, with TRBD1 as a possible D gene (5 bases). CDR1 is MNHEY and CDR2 is SVGEGT in the germline V gene. This CDR3 is built from 13 residues.

A note on this clonotype: It is likely a read error, because the conserved phenylalanine at the end of the CDR3 is missing. The chain uses TRBV6-1 and TRBJ2-7; D is undetermined. CDR1 is MNHNS, CDR2 SASEGT, per germline. The CDR3 length is 13 residues. CDR3 in DNA: TGTGCCAACAGTGAATGGGTTTTCTACGAGCAGTACTCC. Protein product: CANSEWVFYEQYS.

This clonotype showed up many times. The chain uses TRBV18 and TRBJ2-5, with 8 bases that match TRBD1. V was pared by 4 bases and J by 4 bases, with 8 bases of the junction left unmatched. This CDR3 region has 15 residues. Germline-derived CDR1 and CDR2 are KGHSH and LQKENI. Here the CDR3 DNA reads TGTGCCAGCTCACGCCGACAGGGGATCTCAGAGACCCAGTACTTC. It translates to CASSRRQGISETQYF.

Concerning this clonotype itself: The junction shows a germline mismatch at one end, possibly a read error. The chain uses TRBV6-1 and TRBJ2-3; 8 nucleotides align to TRBD1. The CDR3 loop spans 15 amino acids. Per the germline V gene, CDR1 is MNHNS and CDR2 is SASEGT. The CDR3 nucleotides are TGCGCCAACAATGATGAGACAGGGGTGGCAGATACGCAGTATTTT. As protein: CANNDETGVADTQYF.

Only a few counts were recorded for this clonotype. The final CDR3 position lacks the conserved phenylalanine or tryptophan, pointing to a likely read error. This chain uses TRBV12-3 or TRBV12-4 with TRBJ1-5; the D is unclear. This CDR3 has 15 amino acids. CDR3 nucleotides: TGTGTCAGCAGTTTTGGGCAAGGAAGCAATCAGCCTCAGCATTCT. It is translated as CVSSFGQGSNQPQHS.

Comment on this clonotype: Because it lacks the conserved phenylalanine or tryptophan at the end, this CDR3 is likely a read error. The chain combines TRBV4-1 with TRBJ2-2; 8 bases match TRBD1. In germline, CDR1 is MGHRA, CDR2 YSYEKL. This CDR3 has 16 amino acids. CDR3 in amino acids: CASNDLDRELTRELFL. CDR3 coding DNA: TGTGCCAGCAACGATCTGGACAGGGAGTTAACCCGGGAGCTGTTTTTA.

On this clonotype: A much larger clone lies a single base off, so this may be a read error. J is TRBJ2-2 and V is TRBV2; D not certain. The CDR3 totals 11 residues. V lost 2 bases and J lost 10, with 5 bases in between. Per the germline V gene, CDR1 is SNHLY and CDR2 is FYNNEI. The CDR3: CASSETAELFF. CDR3 in DNA: TGTGCCAGCAGTGAAACAGCGGAGCTGTTTTTT. Looking up the rest from reference TRBV2 and TRBJ2-2 gives the full variable domain: EPEVTQTPSHQVTQMGQEVILRCVPISNHLYFYWYRQILGQKVEFLVSFYNNEISEKSEIFDDQFSVERPDGSNFTLKIRSTKLEDSAMYFCASSETAELFFGEGSRLTVL.

Note on this clonotype: A much larger clone differs by one base, so this may be a read error. The gene calls are TRBV28 and TRBJ1-5, with D perhaps matching TRBD1 (5 bases). The V gene's germline CDR1 is MDHEN and CDR2 SYDVKM. Trimming pared 6 bases from V and 3 bases from J, leaving 12 bases between. The CDR3 is 14 residues long. As DNA, the CDR3 is TGTGCCAGCAGCAAAGGGGAACTCAATCAGCCCCAGCATTTT. It yields the protein CASSKGELNQPQHF.

This clonotype is large in the sample. The chain combines TRBV11-2 with TRBJ1-1; D ambiguous. CDR1 SGHAT and CDR2 FQNNGV come from the germline V gene. The CDR3 length is 13 residues. V was trimmed by 1 base and J by 2 bases, leaving 5 bases between them. The DNA of the CDR3 is TGTGCCAGCAGCTTAGTAGATAACACTGAAGCTTTCTTT. Translating it yields CASSLVDNTEAFF.

Details on this clonotype: A much more abundant neighbour one base away suggests this may be a read error. The V call is TRBV18, the J call TRBJ1-3; D gene unclear. The CDR3 runs to 13 residues. V gave up 5 bases and J gave up 8 bases, with 13 bases separating them. The germline CDR1 and CDR2 sequences are KGHSH and LQKENI. CDR3 amino acids: CASSSYSYDTIYF. For the CDR3, the DNA is TGTGCCAGCTCATCCTATTCCTATGACACCATATATTTT.

With regard to this clonotype: A read error may account for a junction end that differs from germline. The J gene is TRBJ2-7, the V gene TRBV5-4; weak D call: TRBD2 (6 bases). CDR3 size: 16 residues. The germline CDR1 and CDR2 sequences are SGHNT and YYREEE (reference sequence). Written as DNA, the CDR3 is TGTGCCAGCAGCGGTTTCGGGGCGGGATCAACCTACAAGCAGTACTTC. Encoded protein: CASSGFGAGSTYKQYF.

A note on this clonotype: The junction does not match germline at one end; this may be a read error. The genes are TRBV11-1 and TRBJ2-2; maybe TRBD2 (6 bases). Germline values: CDR1 SGHAT, CDR2 FQDESV (reference sequence). CDR3 length: 15 residues. Here the CDR3 DNA reads TGTGCCAGCAGCATACTTGAGGGAGGCCCCCCCGAGCTGTTATTT. Translating gives CASSILEGGPPELLF.